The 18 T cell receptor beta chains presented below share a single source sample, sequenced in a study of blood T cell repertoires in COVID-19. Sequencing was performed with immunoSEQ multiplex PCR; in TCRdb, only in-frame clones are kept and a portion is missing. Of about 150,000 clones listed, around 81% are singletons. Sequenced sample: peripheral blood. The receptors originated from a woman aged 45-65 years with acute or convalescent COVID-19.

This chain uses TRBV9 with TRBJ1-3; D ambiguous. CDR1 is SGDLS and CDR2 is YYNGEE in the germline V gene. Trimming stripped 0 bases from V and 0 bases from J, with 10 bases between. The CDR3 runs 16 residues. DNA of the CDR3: TGTGCCAGCAGCGTAGGTGCCACTAGCTCTGGAAACACCATATATTTT. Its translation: CASSVGATSSGNTIYF.

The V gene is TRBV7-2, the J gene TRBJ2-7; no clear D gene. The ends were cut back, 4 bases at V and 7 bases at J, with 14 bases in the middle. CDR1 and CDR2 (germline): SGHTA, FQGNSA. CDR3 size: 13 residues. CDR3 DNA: TGTGCCAGCAGCTCCCCCCCGGGTATGGAGCAGTACTTC. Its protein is CASSSPPGMEQYF.

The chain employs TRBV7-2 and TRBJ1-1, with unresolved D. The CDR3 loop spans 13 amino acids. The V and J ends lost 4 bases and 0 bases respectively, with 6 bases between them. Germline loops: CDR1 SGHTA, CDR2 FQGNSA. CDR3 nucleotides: TGTGCCAGCAGCTCGGAGATGAACACTGAAGCTTTCTTT. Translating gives CASSSEMNTEAFF.

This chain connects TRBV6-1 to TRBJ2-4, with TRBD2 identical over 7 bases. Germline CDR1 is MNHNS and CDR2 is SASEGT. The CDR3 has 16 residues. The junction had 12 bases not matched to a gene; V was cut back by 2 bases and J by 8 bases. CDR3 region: CASSEPGGLTRDIQYF. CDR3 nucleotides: TGTGCCAGCAGTGAACCGGGGGGTTTGACTAGGGACATTCAGTACTTC.

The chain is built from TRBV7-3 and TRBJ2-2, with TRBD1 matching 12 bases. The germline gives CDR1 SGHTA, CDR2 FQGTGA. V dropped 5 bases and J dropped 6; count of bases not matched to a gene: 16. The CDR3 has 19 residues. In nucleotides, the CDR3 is TGTGCCAGCAGCCTAGACCGGGACAGGGGGCTATTAGGACCCGGGGAGCTGTTTTTT. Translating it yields CASSLDRDRGLLGPGELFF.

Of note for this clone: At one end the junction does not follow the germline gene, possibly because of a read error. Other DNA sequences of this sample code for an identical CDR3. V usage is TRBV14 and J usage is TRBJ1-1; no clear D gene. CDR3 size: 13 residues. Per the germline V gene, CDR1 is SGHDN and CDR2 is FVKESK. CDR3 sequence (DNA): TGTGCTAGCAGGCCCGGTTGGAACACTGAAGCTTTCTTT. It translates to CASRPGWNTEAFF.

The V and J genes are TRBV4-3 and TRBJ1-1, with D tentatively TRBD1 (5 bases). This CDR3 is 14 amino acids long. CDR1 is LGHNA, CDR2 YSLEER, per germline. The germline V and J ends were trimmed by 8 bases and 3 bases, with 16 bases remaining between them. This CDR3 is CASQKTASYTEAFF. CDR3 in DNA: TGCGCCAGCCAAAAGACAGCCAGTTACACTGAAGCTTTCTTT.

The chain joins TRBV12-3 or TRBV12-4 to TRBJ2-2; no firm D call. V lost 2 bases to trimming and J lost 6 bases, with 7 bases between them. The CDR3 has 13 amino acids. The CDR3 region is CASSLIEAGELFF. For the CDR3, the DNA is TGTGCCAGCAGTTTAATTGAGGCCGGGGAGCTGTTTTTT.

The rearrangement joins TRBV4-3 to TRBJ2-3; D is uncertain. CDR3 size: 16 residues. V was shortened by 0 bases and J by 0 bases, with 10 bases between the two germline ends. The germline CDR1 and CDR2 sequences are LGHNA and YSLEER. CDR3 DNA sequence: TGCGCCAGCAGCCAAGATCACTTTCTTAGCACAGATACGCAGTATTTT. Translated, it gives CASSQDHFLSTDTQYF.

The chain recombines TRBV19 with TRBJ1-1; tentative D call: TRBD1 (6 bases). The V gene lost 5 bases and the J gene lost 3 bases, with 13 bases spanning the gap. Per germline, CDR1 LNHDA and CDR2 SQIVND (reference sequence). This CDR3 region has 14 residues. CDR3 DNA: TGTGCCAGTAGTCTCGGGGGGCGAGACACTGAAGCTTTCTTT. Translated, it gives CASSLGGRDTEAFF. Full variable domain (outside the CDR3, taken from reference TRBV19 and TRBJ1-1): DGGITQSPKYLFRKEGQNVTLSCEQNLNHDAMYWYRQDPGQGLRLIYYSQIVNDFQKGDIAEGYSVSREKKESFPLTVTSAQKNPTAFYLCASSLGGRDTEAFFGQGTRLTVV.

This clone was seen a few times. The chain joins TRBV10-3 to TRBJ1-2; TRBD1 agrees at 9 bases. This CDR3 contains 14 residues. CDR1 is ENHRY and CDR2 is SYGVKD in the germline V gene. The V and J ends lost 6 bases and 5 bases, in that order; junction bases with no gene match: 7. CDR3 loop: CAISAGTGLYGYTF. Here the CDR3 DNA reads TGTGCCATCAGCGCCGGGACAGGGTTATATGGCTACACCTTC.

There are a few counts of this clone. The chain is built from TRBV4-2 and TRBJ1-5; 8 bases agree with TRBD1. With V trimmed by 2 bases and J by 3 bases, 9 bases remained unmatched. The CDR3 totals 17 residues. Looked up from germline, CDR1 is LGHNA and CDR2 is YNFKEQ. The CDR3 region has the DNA TGTGCCAGCAGCCAACAAGGGACAGGATTTTCCAATCAGCCCCAGCATTTT. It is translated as CASSQQGTGFSNQPQHF.

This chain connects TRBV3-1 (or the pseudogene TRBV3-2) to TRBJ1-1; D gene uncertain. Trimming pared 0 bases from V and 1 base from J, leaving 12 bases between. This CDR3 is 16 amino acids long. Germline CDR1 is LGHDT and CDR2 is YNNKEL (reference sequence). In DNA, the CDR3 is TGTGCCAGCAGCCAAGATCAGTGGGCTTGGAACACTGAAGCTTTCTTT. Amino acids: CASSQDQWAWNTEAFF.

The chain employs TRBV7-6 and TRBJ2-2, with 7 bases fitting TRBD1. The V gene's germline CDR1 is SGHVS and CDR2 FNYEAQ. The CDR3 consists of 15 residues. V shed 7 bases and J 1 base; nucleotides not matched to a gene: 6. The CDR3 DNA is TGTGCCAGCACACTGAACAGGGGGAACACCGGGGAGCTGTTTTTT. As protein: CASTLNRGNTGELFF.

The DNA for the CDR3 is TGCGCCAGCAGCAACAGGTACAATGAGCAGTTCTTC. It yields the protein CASSNRYNEQFF. This chain joins TRBV4-1 and TRBJ2-1; D may be TRBD1 (5 bases). The CDR3 extends over 12 amino acids. Trimming shortened V by 5 bases and J by 4 bases, and 6 bases separated the two germline ends. CDR1 MGHRA and CDR2 YSYEKL come from the germline V gene.

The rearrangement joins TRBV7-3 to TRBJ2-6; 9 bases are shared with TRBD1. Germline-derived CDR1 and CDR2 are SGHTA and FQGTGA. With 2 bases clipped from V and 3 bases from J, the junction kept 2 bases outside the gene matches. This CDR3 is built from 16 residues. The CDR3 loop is CASSLGTGNGANVLTF. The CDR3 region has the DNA TGTGCCAGCAGCTTAGGGACAGGGAATGGGGCCAACGTCCTGACTTTC.

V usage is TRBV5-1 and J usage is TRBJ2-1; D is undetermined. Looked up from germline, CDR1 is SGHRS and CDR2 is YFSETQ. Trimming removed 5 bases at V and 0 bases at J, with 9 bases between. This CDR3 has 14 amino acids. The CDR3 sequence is CASSLPYSYNEQFF. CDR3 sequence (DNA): TGCGCCAGCAGTTTGCCGTACTCCTACAATGAGCAGTTCTTC.

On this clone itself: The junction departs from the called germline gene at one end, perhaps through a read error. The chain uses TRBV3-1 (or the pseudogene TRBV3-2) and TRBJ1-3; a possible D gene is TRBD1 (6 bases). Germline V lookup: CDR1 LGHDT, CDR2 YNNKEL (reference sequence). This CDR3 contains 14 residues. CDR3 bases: TGTGCCAGCAGCCCGGGGACATCTGAAAACACCATATATTTT. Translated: CASSPGTSENTIYF.